These T cell receptor beta chains were read from a single sample in a study of post-analysis software for immune sequencing data. TCRdb redid the calling of the PCR reads with MiXCR, one entry per CDR3 protein. The data contain 600,000 to 700,000 distinct CDR3 sequences, approximately 59% of them singletons. Sequencing used blood. These receptors all come from a girl aged 2 to 9 with multiple sclerosis. The CDR3 runs from the conserved cysteine through the conserved F or W.

TRBV29-1	TRBJ1-1	CSVVGGATEAFF
TRBV4-1	TRBJ1-2	CASSQEANLYGYTF
TRBV15	TRBJ2-1	CATSILTSSHNEQFF
TRBV29-1	.	CSVEQTGDQTYEQYF
TRBV29-1	TRBJ2-2	CSVEEQGNTGELFF
TRBV6-5	TRBJ2-7	CASSPRFDEQYF
TRBV6-1	TRBJ2-3	CASSRPGLAGGGTDTQYF
TRBV29-1	TRBJ1-2	CSASQGSNYGYTF
TRBV29-1	TRBJ2-7	CSVGGQGSSEQYF
TRBV13	TRBJ1-1	CASSQGGRGTEAFF
TRBV20-1	TRBJ1-2	CSPAGGRDNYGYTF
TRBV20-1	TRBJ2-1	CSARRAGGPTNEQFF
TRBV12-3/TRBV12-4	TRBJ1-1	CASTRGGLKNTEAFF
TRBV7-3	TRBJ1-1	CASSPTPRSGSVTEAFF
TRBV7-2	TRBJ1-6	CASSLGGYNSPLHF
TRBV2	TRBJ2-1	CASSEGWPTQQFF
TRBV10-3	TRBJ2-1	CAISESTSGAGEQFF
TRBV6-5	TRBJ2-1	CATQPGGDEQFF
TRBV11-2	.	CASTSGGKNIQYF
TRBV9	TRBJ2-2	CASSVLEGAGELFF
TRBV6-2/TRBV6-3	TRBJ2-1	CASSLIRDRGYNEQFF
TRBV5-1	TRBJ2-3	CASRLYSTDTQYF
TRBV28	TRBJ2-7	CASRTGTGSSEQYF
TRBV20-1	TRBJ2-7	CSATGQDSYEQYF
TRBV20-1	TRBJ2-3	CSATEQGTDTQYF
TRBV5-1	.	CASSLYVAQDEQYF
TRBV3-1	TRBJ2-3	CASSQDRLAGGTDTQYF
TRBV20-1	TRBJ2-1	CSASEGGMNEQFF
TRBV7-2	TRBJ2-5	CASSLVDRGMETQYF
TRBV7-2	.	CASSRRDSGDEQYF
TRBV11-2	TRBJ2-1	CASSLGQGAHNEQFF
TRBV10-3	TRBJ1-1	CAISEAGADTEAFF
TRBV5-6	TRBJ2-7	CASSFGDYEYEQYF
TRBV29-1	TRBJ2-5	CSAAVRGRETQYF
TRBV7-8	TRBJ2-1	CASSLDLGYNEQFF
TRBV6-6	TRBJ1-2	CASSYEGTGLGYGYTF
TRBV6-5	TRBJ2-1	CASSSSDRVAYNEQFF
TRBV6-5	TRBJ2-1	CASSYSNYPGAYNEQFF
TRBV28	TRBJ2-3	CASSLRPGGSTDTQYF
TRBV20-1	TRBJ2-1	CSARVPRGRYNEQFF
TRBV4-3	TRBJ1-6	CASSPISSSSYNSPLHF
TRBV4-1	TRBJ1-1	CASSQERSRTEAFF